Listed below are T cell receptor beta chains from one sample, sequenced in a study of T cell repertoires in cytomegalovirus infection. TCRdb re-called the reads with MiXCR, one entry per CDR3 protein. The sample includes roughly 920,000 distinct CDR3 sequences, under 40% seen only once; the top ten take around an eighth. Which antigens these TCRs recognize remains unknown. This material consisted of cultured CD8+ T cells from PBMCs, taken from culture after CMV antigen stimulation. These receptor sequences come from a human donor in good health (CMV status not recorded). Some clones in this sample may be carry-over from other donors' samples. The CDR3 runs from the conserved cysteine through the conserved F or W. The D gene is left open where the match is weak. Clone size is given for some rows only: seen once, a few or many times, or a class if the clone is expanded.

d_gene: TRBD2
j_gene: TRBJ2-7
len: 14
abundance: .
v_gene: TRBV2
CDR3aa: CASSWTSGDHEQYF
CDR3nt: TGTGCCAGCTCGTGGACTAGCGGGGACCACGAGCAGTACTTC

d_gene: TRBD1
j_gene: TRBJ2-7
len: 15
abundance: few
v_gene: TRBV5-4
CDR3aa: CASSYGTGGYYEQYF
CDR3nt: TGTGCCAGCAGCTACGGGACAGGGGGTTACTACGAGCAGTACTTC

d_gene: TRBD1
j_gene: TRBJ1-1
len: 15
abundance: many
v_gene: TRBV7-2
CDR3aa: CASNRDRGVNTEAFF
CDR3nt: TGTGCCAGCAACCGGGACAGGGGCGTGAACACTGAAGCTTTCTTT

d_gene: TRBD1
j_gene: TRBJ2-7
len: 15
abundance: .
v_gene: TRBV27
CDR3aa: CASSLSGTGVLGQYF
CDR3nt: TGTGCCAGCAGTTTATCAGGGACAGGGGTATTAGGGCAGTACTTC

d_gene: .
j_gene: TRBJ2-5
len: 19
abundance: .
v_gene: TRBV10-3
CDR3aa: CAICESKGVALSEGETQYF
CDR3nt: TGTGCCATCTGTGAGTCGAAGGGGGTTGCTCTTTCTGAGGGAGAGACCCAGTACTTC

d_gene: .
j_gene: TRBJ2-1
len: 15
abundance: many
v_gene: TRBV24-1
CDR3aa: CATSDLGDGYNEQFF
CDR3nt: TGTGCCACCAGTGATTTGGGGGACGGTTACAATGAGCAGTTCTTC

d_gene: TRBD1
j_gene: TRBJ2-5
len: 13
abundance: many
v_gene: TRBV6-1
CDR3aa: CASRTGPRETQYF
CDR3nt: TGTGCCAGCAGGACAGGGCCGAGGGAGACCCAGTACTTC

d_gene: .
j_gene: TRBJ1-3
len: 14
abundance: once
v_gene: TRBV27
CDR3aa: CASSYSRSGNTIYF
CDR3nt: TGTGCCAGCAGTTACAGTCGCTCTGGAAACACCATATATTTT

d_gene: .
j_gene: TRBJ1-2
len: 14
abundance: few
v_gene: TRBV12-3/TRBV12-4
CDR3aa: CASSPFGIHYGYTF
CDR3nt: TGTGCCAGCAGTCCTTTTGGAATTCACTATGGCTACACCTTC

d_gene: .
j_gene: TRBJ1-2
len: 14
abundance: .
v_gene: TRBV6-5
CDR3aa: CASSYGFRDYGYTF
CDR3nt: TGTGCCAGCAGTTATGGGTTTCGGGACTATGGCTACACCTTC

d_gene: .
j_gene: TRBJ2-1
len: 17
abundance: few
v_gene: TRBV24-1
CDR3aa: CATSDSTSGRFYNEQFF
CDR3nt: TGTGCCACCAGTGATTCTACCAGCGGGCGCTTCTACAATGAGCAGTTCTTC

d_gene: .
j_gene: TRBJ1-1
len: 17
abundance: many
v_gene: TRBV7-8
CDR3aa: CASSLGGGSFRNTEAFF
CDR3nt: TGTGCCAGCAGCTTAGGGGGGGGAAGTTTCAGAAACACTGAAGCTTTCTTT

d_gene: .
j_gene: TRBJ1-6
len: 15
abundance: .
v_gene: TRBV12-3/TRBV12-4
CDR3aa: CASSIGGSYNSPLHF
CDR3nt: TGTGCCAGCAGTATTGGGGGCTCCTATAATTCACCCCTCCACTTT

d_gene: .
j_gene: TRBJ1-5
len: 16
abundance: .
v_gene: TRBV19
CDR3aa: CACGTSPVYSNQPQHF
CDR3nt: TGTGCCTGTGGGACCTCACCCGTTTATAGCAATCAGCCCCAGCATTTT

d_gene: .
j_gene: TRBJ1-2
len: 15
abundance: few
v_gene: TRBV11-2
CDR3aa: CASSLGGILSYGYTF
CDR3nt: TGTGCCAGCAGCTTAGGCGGAATACTGTCCTATGGCTACACCTTC

d_gene: TRBD1
j_gene: TRBJ1-2
len: 11
abundance: few
v_gene: TRBV27
CDR3aa: CASSAGTERHF
CDR3nt: TGTGCCAGCAGTGCCGGGACAGAGCGTCACTTC

d_gene: TRBD2
j_gene: TRBJ2-7
len: 14
abundance: few
v_gene: TRBV7-8
CDR3aa: CASSSPGGRNEQYF
CDR3nt: TGTGCCAGCAGCTCCCCGGGGGGGCGGAACGAGCAGTACTTC

d_gene: .
j_gene: TRBJ2-7
len: 15
abundance: .
v_gene: TRBV15
CDR3aa: CATSRDVAVPYEQYF
CDR3nt: TGTGCCACCAGCAGAGATGTAGCGGTCCCCTACGAGCAGTACTTT

d_gene: TRBD1
j_gene: TRBJ1-5
len: 15
abundance: once
v_gene: TRBV27
CDR3aa: CVSRVGQGAYQPQHF
CDR3nt: TGTGTCAGCAGGGTGGGACAGGGGGCGTATCAGCCCCAGCATTTT

d_gene: .
j_gene: TRBJ1-2
len: 14
abundance: .
v_gene: TRBV6-1
CDR3aa: CASSPSGVGYGYTF
CDR3nt: TGTGCCAGCAGCCCCTCGGGGGTGGGCTATGGCTACACCTTC

d_gene: .
j_gene: TRBJ2-2
len: 14
abundance: .
v_gene: TRBV27
CDR3aa: CASSLTLATGELFF
CDR3nt: TGTGCCAGCAGTTTAACTCTAGCAACCGGGGAGCTGTTTTTT

d_gene: .
j_gene: TRBJ2-2
len: 14
abundance: .
v_gene: TRBV25-1
CDR3aa: CASSDRPGGGELFF
CDR3nt: TGTGCCAGCAGTGATAGGCCAGGAGGTGGGGAGCTGTTTTTT

d_gene: .
j_gene: TRBJ1-6
len: 16
abundance: .
v_gene: TRBV4-2
CDR3aa: CASSQDGVQGRSPLHF
CDR3nt: TGTGCCAGCAGCCAAGACGGGGTACAGGGCCGTTCACCCCTCCACTTT

d_gene: .
j_gene: TRBJ1-3
len: 15
abundance: few
v_gene: TRBV19
CDR3aa: CASTPDGDSGNTIYF
CDR3nt: TGTGCCAGTACCCCGGACGGGGACTCTGGAAACACCATATATTTT

d_gene: TRBD2
j_gene: TRBJ2-3
len: 17
abundance: many
v_gene: TRBV11-3
CDR3aa: CASSSRTSGESTDTQYF
CDR3nt: TGTGCCAGCAGCTCCCGGACTAGCGGGGAGAGCACAGATACGCAGTATTTT

d_gene: .
j_gene: TRBJ1-5
len: 14
abundance: few
v_gene: TRBV4-1
CDR3aa: CASSQDRAYQPQHF
CDR3nt: TGCGCCAGCAGCCAAGACAGGGCTTACCAGCCCCAGCATTTT

d_gene: .
j_gene: TRBJ2-1
len: 18
abundance: few
v_gene: TRBV24-1
CDR3aa: CATSDFPRQESSYNEQFF
CDR3nt: TGTGCCACCAGTGATTTCCCCCGACAGGAAAGCTCCTACAATGAGCAGTTCTTC

d_gene: .
j_gene: TRBJ2-5
len: 13
abundance: few
v_gene: TRBV24-1
CDR3aa: CAKQWGEEETQYF
CDR3nt: TGTGCTAAACAGTGGGGCGAAGAAGAGACCCAGTACTTC

d_gene: TRBD2
j_gene: TRBJ2-1
len: 16
abundance: .
v_gene: TRBV19
CDR3aa: CASSIVSGGDYNEQFF
CDR3nt: TGTGCCAGTAGTATAGTTTCCGGGGGGGACTACAATGAGCAGTTCTTC